What follows are 27 T cell receptor beta chains derived from one specimen sequenced in a study of OX40 agonist ivuxolimab in advanced cancers. Here immunoSEQ multiplex PCR was the method, and the copy in TCRdb shows in-frame clones only, minus some. The repertoire consists of about 69,000 clones, with 90% to 95% occurring once and the leading ten covering about 0.3%. The material was CD4+ or CD8+ T cells sorted from blood, obtained in a trial of the OX40 agonist ivuxolimab. The origin of the receptors is an adult with an advanced solid tumor such as melanoma, head and neck, liver or kidney cancer.

The CDR3 region is CAWSSGGHYNSPLHF. The CDR3 nucleotides read TGTGCCTGGAGTTCGGGGGGTCACTATAATTCACCCCTCCACTTT. The chain recombines TRBV30 with TRBJ1-6; weak D call: TRBD1 (5 bases). Trimming took off 2 bases at V and 3 bases at J, with 11 bases between the two ends. The germline gives CDR1 GTSNPN, CDR2 SVGIG (reference sequence). CDR3 length: 15 residues.

V gene TRBV19 combines with J gene TRBJ1-2, with D uncertain. The V end lost 1 base, the J end lost 3 bases, and 12 bases lay between the germline ends. Germline V gene lookup returns CDR1 LNHDA and CDR2 SQIVND (reference sequence). The CDR3 is 15 amino acids. The CDR3 DNA reads TGTGCCAGTAGTATAGGGGCAGGAGCCGACTATGGCTACACCTTC. Amino acid sequence: CASSIGAGADYGYTF.

This clone occurred a few times. The V and J genes are TRBV14 and TRBJ1-1; weak D call: TRBD1 (6 bases). This CDR3 is built from 15 residues. The V end was cut by 1 base, the J end by 6 bases, with 15 bases between. Germline CDR1 SGHDN, CDR2 FVKESK. In nucleotides, the CDR3 is TGTGCCAGCAGCCAAGTGGCGGGGGCTAGCGCTGAAGCTTTCTTT. It codes for CASSQVAGASAEAFF.

With regard to this clone: This CDR3 is also generated by other DNA sequences in the sample. The gene calls are TRBV11-2 and TRBJ2-1, with 13 bases identical to TRBD2. V was clipped by 6 bases and J by 2 bases; unmatched bases: 4. The CDR3 contains 16 residues. The germline V gene has CDR1 SGHAT and CDR2 FQNNGV. The CDR3 sequence: CASRRTSGSTYNEQFF. CDR3 DNA: TGTGCCAGCAGGCGGACTAGCGGGAGCACCTACAATGAGCAGTTCTTC.

The V call is TRBV28, the J call TRBJ1-2; D gene uncertain. Trimming cost V 6 bases and J 8 bases, with 22 bases left between them. Germline CDR1 is MDHEN and CDR2 is SYDVKM. The CDR3 sequence is 15 residues long. The CDR3 protein is CASSARGVSGSGYTF. For the CDR3, the DNA is TGTGCCAGCAGCGCTCGGGGTGTTAGCGGCTCGGGCTACACCTTC.

The V call is TRBV10-3, the J call TRBJ2-1; D gene uncertain. CDR3 length: 13 amino acids. CDR1 is ENHRY and CDR2 is SYGVKD in the germline V gene. V gave up 8 bases and J gave up 7 bases, with 15 bases separating them. CDR3 nucleotide sequence: TGTGCCATCTTACCGGGCCTTAGGAATGAGCAGTTCTTC. Its translation: CAILPGLRNEQFF.

The V and J genes are TRBV6-5 and TRBJ1-5; tentative D call: TRBD1 (5 bases). Trimming shortened V by 6 bases and J by 9 bases, and 15 bases separated the two germline ends. The germline V gene has CDR1 MNHEY and CDR2 SVGAGI. The CDR3 is 13 residues long. The CDR3 DNA reads TGTGCCAGCAGCTCTCAGGGTTATTCGCCCCAGCATTTT. Its protein product is CASSSQGYSPQHF.

This chain connects TRBV9 to TRBJ2-6; 9 bases are shared with TRBD1. The CDR3 is made up of 15 amino acids. The V and J ends lost 3 bases and 4 bases, in that order; junction bases with no gene match: 2. Germline CDR1 SGDLS, CDR2 YYNGEE. The CDR3 region has the DNA TGTGCCAGCAGCGGGACAGGGGTCGGGGCCAACGTCCTGACTTTC. As protein: CASSGTGVGANVLTF. Complete variable domain (other parts from reference TRBV9 and TRBJ2-6): DSGVTQTPKHLITATGQRVTLRCSPRSGDLSVYWYQQSLDQGLQFLIQYYNGEERAKGNILERFSAQQFPDLHSELNLSSLELGDSALYFCASSGTGVGANVLTFGAGSRLTVL.

The J gene is TRBJ2-1, the V gene TRBV18; 9 bases agree with TRBD2. V trimming: 0 bases; J trimming: 7 bases; junction bases outside the gene matches: 7. CDR3 length: 16 residues. Germline V gives CDR1 KGHSH, CDR2 LQKENI. The CDR3: CASSPPGGRAENEQFF. DNA of the CDR3: TGTGCCAGCTCACCACCGGGCGGGAGGGCCGAGAATGAGCAGTTCTTC.

V is TRBV18 and J is TRBJ2-1; D remains ambiguous. Germline V gene data show CDR1 as KGHSH and CDR2 as LQKENI. This CDR3 spans 11 amino acids. Trimming shortened V by 3 bases and J by 10 bases, and 7 bases separated the two germline ends. Here the CDR3 reads CASSPTQEQFF. DNA of the CDR3: TGTGCCAGCTCACCGACTCAAGAGCAGTTCTTC. The full variable domain, its missing parts supplied by reference TRBV18 and TRBJ2-1, is NAGVMQNPRHLVRRRGQEARLRCSPMKGHSHVYWYRQLPEEGLKFMVYLQKENIIDESGMPKERFSAEFPKEGPSILRIQQVVRGDSAAYFCASSPTQEQFFGPGTRLTVL.

The CDR3 DNA is TGCGCCAGCAGCTTTGTGCCCCTCGGCGTTGGTAAGCAGCCCCAGCATTTT. This gives the protein CASSFVPLGVGKQPQHF. The chain uses TRBV5-1 and TRBJ1-5; D is unresolved. Trimming left V 2 bases short and J 7 bases short, with 22 bases between. CDR3 length: 17 amino acids. Germline CDR1 is SGHRS and CDR2 is YFSETQ.

The chain couples TRBV11-2 to TRBJ2-7; 13 bases align to TRBD2. The length of the CDR3 is 17 residues. V shed 3 bases and J 3 bases; nucleotides not matched to a gene: 8. Germline V CDR1 and CDR2: SGHAT, FQNNGV. CDR3 sequence (DNA): TGTGCCAGCAGCTTCTCCCCCCGGACTAGCGGGAGCTACGAGCAGTACTTC. Its protein is CASSFSPRTSGSYEQYF.

This clone was seen a single time. V is TRBV7-8 and J is TRBJ2-2; 8 nucleotides match TRBD2. The CDR3 spans 17 residues. Losses at the gene ends were 7 bases for V and 2 bases for J; bases not matched to a gene: 12. Germline V gene lookup returns CDR1 SGHVS and CDR2 FQNEAQ. The CDR3, as DNA: TGTGCCAGCACCACTCTTGGGCTAGCGGGCAACACCGGGGAGCTGTTTTTT. Translating it yields CASTTLGLAGNTGELFF.

The chain joins TRBV5-1 to TRBJ2-5, with no clear D. Germline loops: CDR1 SGHRS, CDR2 YFSETQ. This CDR3 has 15 amino acids. V lost 0 bases and J lost 4, with 13 bases in between. The CDR3 here is CASSLGAPFGETQYF. CDR3 nucleotides: TGCGCCAGCAGCTTGGGAGCCCCGTTTGGAGAGACCCAGTACTTC.

The V call is TRBV19, the J call TRBJ1-2, with D possibly TRBD1 on 6 matching bases. The V end lost 2 bases, the J end lost 4 bases, and 8 bases lay between the germline ends. This CDR3 comprises 13 residues. Germline assignment: CDR1 LNHDA and CDR2 SQIVND (reference sequence). The CDR3 spells CASSIRGGYGYTF. The CDR3 DNA reads TGTGCCAGTAGTATAAGGGGGGGCTATGGCTACACCTTC. The whole variable domain, remainder taken from reference TRBV19 and TRBJ1-2, is DGGITQSPKYLFRKEGQNVTLSCEQNLNHDAMYWYRQDPGQGLRLIYYSQIVNDFQKGDIAEGYSVSREKKESFPLTVTSAQKNPTAFYLCASSIRGGYGYTFGSGTRLTVV.

The V and J genes are TRBV5-1 and TRBJ2-3; the match to TRBD2 covers 8 bases. J was trimmed by 4 bases and V by 6 bases; bases with no gene match: 16. From germline, CDR1 is SGHRS and CDR2 YFSETQ. This CDR3 comprises 17 residues. The CDR3 here is CASTRSSGSTTSDTQYF. The CDR3 DNA reads as TGCGCCAGCACCCGGAGCAGCGGGAGTACGACGTCAGATACGCAGTATTTT.

This clone was recorded once. The rearrangement uses TRBV21-1 and TRBJ2-3; TRBD1 was called by the table and not checked on the DNA. TRBV21-1 is a pseudogene segment. This CDR3 has 15 amino acids. CDR3 sequence (DNA): TGTGCCAGCAGGGGGGAGACAGGGATCACAGATACGCAGTATTTT. It translates to CASRGETGITDTQYF.

This chain connects TRBV28 to TRBJ2-5; 14 nucleotides agree with TRBD2. Germline CDR1 is MDHEN and CDR2 is SYDVKM. The trim removed 5 bases at V and 9 bases at J, leaving 8 bases unmatched. The CDR3 covers 15 residues. CDR3 sequence reads: CASSRLAGGTKAQYF. CDR3 bases: TGTGCCAGCAGTCGACTAGCGGGAGGGACGAAGGCCCAGTACTTC.

The chain joins TRBV4-2 to TRBJ1-3; 9 positions match TRBD1. V shed 1 base and J 3 bases; nucleotides not matched to a gene: 7. In germline, CDR1 is LGHNA, CDR2 YNFKEQ. The CDR3 loop spans 17 amino acids. The CDR3 reads CASSQVSGQGNGNTIYF. The CDR3 DNA is TGTGCCAGCAGCCAAGTTTCGGGACAGGGTAATGGAAACACCATATATTTT.

The chain recombines TRBV5-8 with TRBJ2-1; D not certain. The CDR3 is 16 amino acids. V gave up 3 bases and J gave up 0 bases, with 13 bases separating them. Germline V gene sequence: CDR1 SGHTS, CDR2 YDEGEE. The CDR3 sequence: CASSSGVVSSYNEQFF. For the CDR3, the DNA is TGTGCCAGCAGCTCAGGAGTCGTTTCCTCCTACAATGAGCAGTTCTTC. Looking up the rest from reference TRBV5-8 and TRBJ2-1 gives the full variable domain: EAGVTQSPTHLIKTRGQQATLRCSPISGHTSVYWYQQALGLGLQFLLWYDEGEERNRGNFPPRFSGRQFPNYSSELNVNALELEDSALYLCASSSGVVSSYNEQFFGPGTRLTVL.

The J gene is TRBJ2-1, the V gene TRBV28; 8 bases agree with TRBD1. Trimming cost V 7 bases and J 9 bases; bases outside gene matches: 5. The CDR3 has 12 amino acids. Germline V gene lookup returns CDR1 MDHEN and CDR2 SYDVKM. Here the CDR3 DNA reads TGTGCCAGCAACCTACAGGGGGGTGAGCAGTTCTTC. Amino acid sequence: CASNLQGGEQFF.

This sequence joins TRBV18 and TRBJ1-5; D is unresolved. Germline V gives CDR1 KGHSH, CDR2 LQKENI. CDR3 size: 14 residues. Trimming left V 5 bases short and J 5 bases short, with 13 bases between. This CDR3 is CASSFIGVDQPQHF. The CDR3 DNA follows: TGTGCCAGCTCATTTATTGGAGTGGATCAGCCCCAGCATTTT.

V and J are TRBV10-3 and TRBJ2-2, with 8 positions matching TRBD2. V was clipped by 4 bases and J by 6 bases; unmatched bases: 7. The CDR3 length is 15 residues. The germline V gene encodes CDR1 ENHRY and CDR2 SYGVKD. Here the CDR3 DNA reads TGTGCCATCAGTGCCGCGGGGGGTGACGCCGGGGAGCTGTTTTTT. This codes for CAISAAGGDAGELFF.

The V call is TRBV27, the J call TRBJ2-7; D may be TRBD1 (5 bases). V shed 7 bases and J shed 0 bases, with 7 bases lying between them. CDR1 and CDR2 (germline): MNHEY, SMNVEV (reference sequence). This CDR3 contains 12 residues. The CDR3 reads CASKGDSYEQYF. The CDR3, as DNA: TGTGCCAGCAAAGGGGACTCCTACGAGCAGTACTTC.

A few counts support this clone. The chain is built from TRBV9 and TRBJ2-1; no firm D call. Trimming removed 4 bases from V and 0 bases from J, with 11 bases in between. This CDR3 contains 15 residues. Germline V gene data show CDR1 as SGDLS and CDR2 as YYNGEE. CDR3 nucleotides: TGTGCCAGCAGCCCTGACACGTTCTCCTACAATGAGCAGTTCTTC. This gives the protein CASSPDTFSYNEQFF.

V is TRBV4-1 and J is TRBJ2-1, with D possibly matching TRBD2 (6 bases). There are 15 residues in the CDR3. Trimming cost V 4 bases and J 8 bases, with 18 bases left between them. CDR1 MGHRA and CDR2 YSYEKL come from the germline V gene. CDR3 amino acids: CASSPGGPSSHEQFF. DNA for the CDR3: TGCGCCAGCAGCCCTGGAGGGCCGAGTTCTCATGAGCAGTTCTTC.

The chain combines TRBV5-1 with TRBJ1-3, with a possible D match to TRBD1 (6 bases). Germline CDR1 SGHRS, CDR2 YFSETQ. The CDR3 runs 15 residues. Trimming pared 4 bases from V and 2 bases from J, leaving 13 bases between. The CDR3 here is CASSPSGGPGNTIYF. The CDR3 DNA reads as TGCGCCAGCAGCCCCTCTGGGGGGCCTGGAAACACCATATATTTT.